This is a list of T cell receptor beta chains from one sample in a study of cytomegalovirus exposure and HLA in healthy donors. Profiling relied on immunoSEQ multiplex PCR, and the TCRdb table lists in-frame clones only, not all of them. The sample carries roughly 100,000 clones, about 80% recorded once. The sequenced material came from PBMCs. The receptors here all came from a man in his forties in good health and CMV-seropositive. Both conserved end residues are part of each CDR3. Fields, in order: D gene, J gene, clone size, V gene, CDR3 length, CDR3 protein, CDR3 DNA. The D gene is left open where the match is weak. A clone size is listed for some rows: how often the clone was seen (once, few, many), or a class if it is expanded.

>-|TRBJ2-1|-|TRBV5-1|15
CASSLDTSGYNEQFF
TGCGCCAGCAGCTTGGATACTAGTGGCTACAATGAGCAGTTCTTC
>TRBD2|TRBJ2-5|-|TRBV9|13
CASSRGLEETQYF
TGTGCCAGCAGTAGGGGACTAGAGGAGACCCAGTACTTC
>-|TRBJ2-3|-|TRBV11-3|16
CASSDFLGSSTDTQYF
TGTGCCAGCAGCGACTTTTTAGGATCTTCCACAGATACGCAGTATTTT
>TRBD1|TRBJ1-2|-|TRBV6-5|15
CATIRVPGQGNGYTF
TGTGCCACCATACGAGTCCCAGGACAGGGGAATGGCTACACCTTC
>-|TRBJ1-2|once|TRBV18|16
CASSLLDSYPNYGYTF
TGTGCCAGCTCGCTCTTAGACAGTTATCCTAACTATGGCTACACCTTC
>TRBD1|TRBJ1-4|-|TRBV6-5|15
CASSASGTGGEKLFF
TGTGCCAGCAGTGCATCCGGGACAGGGGGTGAAAAACTGTTTTTT
>TRBD2|TRBJ2-1|-|TRBV27|18
CASSLSRRLAGGPNEQFF
TGTGCCAGCAGTTTATCGCGACGACTAGCGGGGGGGCCCAATGAGCAGTTCTTC
>-|TRBJ1-1|few|TRBV6-5|13
CASTSPGQAEAFF
TGTGCCAGCACATCCCCCGGCCAGGCTGAAGCTTTCTTT
>-|TRBJ2-5|few|TRBV5-6|15
CASSHQVQGKETQYF
TGTGCCAGCAGCCACCAGGTCCAGGGCAAAGAGACCCAGTACTTC
>TRBD1|TRBJ2-6|-|TRBV9|17
CASEPGQGRLGANVLTF
TGTGCCAGCGAACCGGGACAGGGGCGCTTAGGGGCCAACGTCCTGACTTTC
>-|TRBJ1-5|-|TRBV7-2|12
CASSLPNQPQHF
TGTGCCAGCAGCCTTCCTAATCAGCCCCAGCATTTT